This T cell receptor beta chain is from a study of cytomegalovirus exposure and HLA in healthy donors. Whole-study context: The study's early data release held 80 million to 95 million unique TCRs from HLA-typed donors.

The PCR was carried out with 60 Vbeta primers and 13 Jbeta primers. The repertoire was sequenced with immunoSEQ multiplex PCR; TCRdb's copy has only in-frame clones and lacks some. The repertoire has about 32,000 clones, 70% to 85% of them found once; the top ten carry around 3.6%. Trimming removed 3 bases from V and 5 bases from J, with 15 bases in between. This CDR3 is built from 15 residues. From germline, CDR1 is SGHTA and CDR2 FQGNSA. The sequence was obtained from a woman aged 18-35 years in good health and CMV-seronegative. The chain employs TRBV7-2 and TRBJ2-3; D ambiguous. Material: PBMCs. The CDR3 coding sequence is TGTGCCAGCAGCTTCTCGGGTGACGTAAAAGATACGCAGTATTTT. This codes for CASSFSGDVKDTQYF. Full variable domain (outside the CDR3, taken from reference TRBV7-2 and TRBJ2-3): GAGVSQSPSNKVTEKGKDVELRCDPISGHTALYWYRQSLGQGLEFLIYFQGNSAPDKSGLPSDRFSAERTGGSVSTLTIQRTQQEDSAVYLCASSFSGDVKDTQYFGPGTRLTVL.